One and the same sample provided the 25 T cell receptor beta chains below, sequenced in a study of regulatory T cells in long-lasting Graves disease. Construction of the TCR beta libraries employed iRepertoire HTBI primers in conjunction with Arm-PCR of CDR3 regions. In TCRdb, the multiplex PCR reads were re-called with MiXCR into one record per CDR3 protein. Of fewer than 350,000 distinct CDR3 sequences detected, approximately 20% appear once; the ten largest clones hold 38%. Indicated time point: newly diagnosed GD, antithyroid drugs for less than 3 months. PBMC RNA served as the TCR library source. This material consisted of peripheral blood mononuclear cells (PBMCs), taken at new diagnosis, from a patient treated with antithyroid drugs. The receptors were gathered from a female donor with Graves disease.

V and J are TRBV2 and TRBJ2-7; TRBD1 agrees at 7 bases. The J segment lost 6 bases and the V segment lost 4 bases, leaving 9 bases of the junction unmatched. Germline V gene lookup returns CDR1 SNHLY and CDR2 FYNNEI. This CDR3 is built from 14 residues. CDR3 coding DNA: TGTGCCAGCAGTGTTGGACAGGCCTTCCTCGAGCAGTACTTC. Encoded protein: CASSVGQAFLEQYF.

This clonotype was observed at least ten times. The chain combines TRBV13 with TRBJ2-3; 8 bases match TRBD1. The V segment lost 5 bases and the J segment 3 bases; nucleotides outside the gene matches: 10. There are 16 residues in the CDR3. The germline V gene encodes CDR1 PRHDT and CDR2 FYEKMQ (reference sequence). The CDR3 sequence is CASSAAGQENTDTQYF. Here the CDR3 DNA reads TGTGCCAGCAGCGCCGCGGGACAGGAGAATACAGATACGCAGTATTTT.

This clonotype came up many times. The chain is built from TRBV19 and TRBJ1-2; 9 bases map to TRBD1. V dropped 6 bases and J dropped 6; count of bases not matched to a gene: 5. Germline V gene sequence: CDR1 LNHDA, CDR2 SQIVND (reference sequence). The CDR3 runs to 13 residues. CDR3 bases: TGTGCCAGTAGGCCGGGACAGGGTGATGGCTACACCTTC. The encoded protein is CASRPGQGDGYTF. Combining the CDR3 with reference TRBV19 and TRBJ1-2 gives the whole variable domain DGGITQSPKYLFRKEGQNVTLSCEQNLNHDAMYWYRQDPGQGLRLIYYSQIVNDFQKGDIAEGYSVSREKKESFPLTVTSAQKNPTAFYLCASRPGQGDGYTFGSGTRLTVV.

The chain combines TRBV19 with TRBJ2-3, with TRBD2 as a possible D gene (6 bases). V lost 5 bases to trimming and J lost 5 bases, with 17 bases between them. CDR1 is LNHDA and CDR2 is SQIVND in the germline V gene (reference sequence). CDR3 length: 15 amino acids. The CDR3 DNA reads TGTGCCAGTAGTCTAGGGACTGGGATGCGAGATACGCAGTATTTT. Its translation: CASSLGTGMRDTQYF.

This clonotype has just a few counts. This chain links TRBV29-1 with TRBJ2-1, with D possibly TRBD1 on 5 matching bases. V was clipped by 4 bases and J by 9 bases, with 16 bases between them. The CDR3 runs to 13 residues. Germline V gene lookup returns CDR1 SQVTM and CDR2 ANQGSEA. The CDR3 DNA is TGCAGCGTTGGCGGCCTGTCCACAGGTGAGCAGTTCTTC. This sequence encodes CSVGGLSTGEQFF.

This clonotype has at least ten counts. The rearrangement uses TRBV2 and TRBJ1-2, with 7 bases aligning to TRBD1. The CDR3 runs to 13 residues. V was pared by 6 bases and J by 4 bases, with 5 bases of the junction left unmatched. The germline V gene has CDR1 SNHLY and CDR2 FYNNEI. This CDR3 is CASRDGTAYGYTF. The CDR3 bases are TGTGCCAGCAGGGATGGGACAGCCTATGGCTACACCTTC.

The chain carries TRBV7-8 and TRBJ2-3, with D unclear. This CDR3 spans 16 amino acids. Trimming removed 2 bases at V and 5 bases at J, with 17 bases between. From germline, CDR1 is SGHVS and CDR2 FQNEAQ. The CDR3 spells CASSLRTSGVEDTQYF. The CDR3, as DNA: TGTGCCAGCAGCTTAAGAACCTCCGGCGTTGAAGATACGCAGTATTTT.

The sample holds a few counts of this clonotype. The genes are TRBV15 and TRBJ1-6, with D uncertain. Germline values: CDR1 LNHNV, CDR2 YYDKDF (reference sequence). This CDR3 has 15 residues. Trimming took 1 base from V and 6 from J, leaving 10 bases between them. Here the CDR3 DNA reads TGTGCCACCAGCAGAGCGGGCAATTCTAATTCACCCCTCCACTTT. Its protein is CATSRAGNSNSPLHF.

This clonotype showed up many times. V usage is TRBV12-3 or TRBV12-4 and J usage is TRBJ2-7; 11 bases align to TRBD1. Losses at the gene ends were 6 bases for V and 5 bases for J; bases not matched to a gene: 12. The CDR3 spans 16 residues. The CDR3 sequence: CASRRTGTGGYNEQYF. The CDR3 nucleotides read TGTGCCAGCAGGAGAACCGGGACAGGGGGGTATAACGAGCAGTACTTC.

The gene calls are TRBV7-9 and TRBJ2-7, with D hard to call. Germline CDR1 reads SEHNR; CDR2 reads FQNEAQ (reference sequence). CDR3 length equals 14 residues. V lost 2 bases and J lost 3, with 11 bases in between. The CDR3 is CASSLYRPNYEQYF. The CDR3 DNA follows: TGTGCCAGCAGCTTATATAGACCGAACTACGAGCAGTACTTC.

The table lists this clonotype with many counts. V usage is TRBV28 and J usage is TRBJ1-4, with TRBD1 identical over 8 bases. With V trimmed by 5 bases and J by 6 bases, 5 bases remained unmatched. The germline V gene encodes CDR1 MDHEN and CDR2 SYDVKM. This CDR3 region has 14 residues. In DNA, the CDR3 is TGTGCCAGCAGTCTCGGACAGGGAGATGAAAAACTGTTTTTT. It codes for CASSLGQGDEKLFF.

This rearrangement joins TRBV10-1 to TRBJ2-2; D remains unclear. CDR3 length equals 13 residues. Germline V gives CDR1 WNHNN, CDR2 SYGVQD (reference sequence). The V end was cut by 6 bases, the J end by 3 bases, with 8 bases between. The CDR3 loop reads CASRRPHTGELFF. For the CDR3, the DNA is TGCGCCAGCAGAAGACCGCACACCGGGGAGCTGTTTTTT.

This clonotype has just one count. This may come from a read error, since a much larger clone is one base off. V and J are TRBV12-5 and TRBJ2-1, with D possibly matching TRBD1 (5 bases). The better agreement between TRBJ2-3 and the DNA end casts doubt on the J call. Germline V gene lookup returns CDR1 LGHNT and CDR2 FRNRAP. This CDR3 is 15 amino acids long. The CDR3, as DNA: TGTGCTAGTGGTTTGGAGACCGTGATAGGGGCAACGCAGTATTTT. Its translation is CASGLETVIGATQYF.

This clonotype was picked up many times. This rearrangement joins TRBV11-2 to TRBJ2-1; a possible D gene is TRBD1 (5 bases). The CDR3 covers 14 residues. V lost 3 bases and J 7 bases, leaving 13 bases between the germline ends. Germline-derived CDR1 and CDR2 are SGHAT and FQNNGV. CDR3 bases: TGTGCCAGCAGCTTCGGTCTAAAGGGGAATGAGCAGTTCTTC. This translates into CASSFGLKGNEQFF.

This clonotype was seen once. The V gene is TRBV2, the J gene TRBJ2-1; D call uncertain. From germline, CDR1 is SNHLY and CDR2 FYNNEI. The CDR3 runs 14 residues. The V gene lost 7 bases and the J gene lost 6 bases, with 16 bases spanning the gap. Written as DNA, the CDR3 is TGTGCCAGCAATATGGTCGCGACTTTCAATGAGCAGTTCTTC. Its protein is CASNMVATFNEQFF.

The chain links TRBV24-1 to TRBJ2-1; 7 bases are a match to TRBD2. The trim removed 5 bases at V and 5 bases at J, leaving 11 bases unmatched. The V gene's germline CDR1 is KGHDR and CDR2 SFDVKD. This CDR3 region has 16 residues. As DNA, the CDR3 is TGTGCCACCAGTGCCGGTGGGGCTAGCGGTAACAATGAGCAGTTCTTC. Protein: CATSAGGASGNNEQFF.

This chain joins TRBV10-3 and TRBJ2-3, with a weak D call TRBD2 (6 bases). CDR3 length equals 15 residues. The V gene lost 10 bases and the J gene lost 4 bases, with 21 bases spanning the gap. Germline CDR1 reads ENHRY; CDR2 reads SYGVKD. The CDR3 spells CATDRDSGGADTQYF. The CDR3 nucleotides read TGTGCCACCGATCGGGACTCCGGCGGGGCAGATACGCAGTATTTT.

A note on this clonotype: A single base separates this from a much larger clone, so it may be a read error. The DNA for the CDR3 is TGCAGTGCTCCGAGTACAGGGGGAAACAACTATGGCTACACCTTC. This gives the protein CSAPSTGGNNYGYTF. The chain has TRBV20-1 and TRBJ1-2, with 8 bases lining up with TRBD1. The ends lost 5 bases at V and 2 bases at J; junction bases unmatched: 10. The CDR3 has 15 residues. Germline CDR1 reads DFQATT; CDR2 reads SNEGSKA (reference sequence).

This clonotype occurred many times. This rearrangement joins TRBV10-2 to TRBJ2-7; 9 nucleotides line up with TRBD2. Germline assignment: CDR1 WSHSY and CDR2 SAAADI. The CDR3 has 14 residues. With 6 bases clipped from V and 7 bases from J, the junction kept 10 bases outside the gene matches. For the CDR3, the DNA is TGCGCCAGCAGGCCAGCGGGAGGAGCCGGTGAGCAGTACTTC. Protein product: CASRPAGGAGEQYF.

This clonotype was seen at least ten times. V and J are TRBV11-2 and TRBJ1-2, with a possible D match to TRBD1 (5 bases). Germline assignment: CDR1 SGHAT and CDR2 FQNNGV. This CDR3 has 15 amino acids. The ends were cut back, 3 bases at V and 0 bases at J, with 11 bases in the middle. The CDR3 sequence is CASSFHQGSNYGYTF. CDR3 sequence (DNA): TGTGCCAGCAGCTTCCATCAGGGTTCTAACTATGGCTACACCTTC.

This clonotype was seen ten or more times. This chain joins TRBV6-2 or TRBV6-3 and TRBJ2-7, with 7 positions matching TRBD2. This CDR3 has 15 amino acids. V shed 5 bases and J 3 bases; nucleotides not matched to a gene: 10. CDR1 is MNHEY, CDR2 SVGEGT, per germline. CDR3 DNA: TGTGCCAGCAGTACCTCTTCCGGGACTATCTACGAGCAGTACTTC. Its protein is CASSTSSGTIYEQYF.

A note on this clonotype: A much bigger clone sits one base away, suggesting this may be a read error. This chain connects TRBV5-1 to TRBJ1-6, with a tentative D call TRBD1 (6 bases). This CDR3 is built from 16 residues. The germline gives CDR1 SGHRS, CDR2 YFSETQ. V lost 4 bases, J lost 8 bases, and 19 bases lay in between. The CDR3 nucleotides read TGCGCCAGCAGCCAACTCGGGACAACGCTAGATTCACCCCTCCACTTT. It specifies CASSQLGTTLDSPLHF.

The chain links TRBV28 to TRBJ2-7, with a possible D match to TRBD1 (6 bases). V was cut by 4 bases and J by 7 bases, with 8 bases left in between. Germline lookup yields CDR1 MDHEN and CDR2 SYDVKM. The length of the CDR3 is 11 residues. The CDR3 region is CASSYTGEQYF. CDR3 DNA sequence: TGTGCCAGCAGTTACACAGGGGAGCAGTACTTC.

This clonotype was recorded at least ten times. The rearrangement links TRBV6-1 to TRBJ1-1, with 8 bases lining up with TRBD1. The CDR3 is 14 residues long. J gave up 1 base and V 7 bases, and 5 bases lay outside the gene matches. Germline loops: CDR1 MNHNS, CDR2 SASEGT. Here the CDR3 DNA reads TGTGCCAGCACCACCGGGACAGGGAACACTGAAGCTTTCTTT. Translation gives CASTTGTGNTEAFF.

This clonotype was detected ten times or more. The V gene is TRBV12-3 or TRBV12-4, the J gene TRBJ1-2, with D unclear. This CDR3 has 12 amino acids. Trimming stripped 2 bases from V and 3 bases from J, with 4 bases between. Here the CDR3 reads CASSLTHYGYTF. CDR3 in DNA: TGTGCCAGCAGTTTAACCCACTATGGCTACACCTTC.